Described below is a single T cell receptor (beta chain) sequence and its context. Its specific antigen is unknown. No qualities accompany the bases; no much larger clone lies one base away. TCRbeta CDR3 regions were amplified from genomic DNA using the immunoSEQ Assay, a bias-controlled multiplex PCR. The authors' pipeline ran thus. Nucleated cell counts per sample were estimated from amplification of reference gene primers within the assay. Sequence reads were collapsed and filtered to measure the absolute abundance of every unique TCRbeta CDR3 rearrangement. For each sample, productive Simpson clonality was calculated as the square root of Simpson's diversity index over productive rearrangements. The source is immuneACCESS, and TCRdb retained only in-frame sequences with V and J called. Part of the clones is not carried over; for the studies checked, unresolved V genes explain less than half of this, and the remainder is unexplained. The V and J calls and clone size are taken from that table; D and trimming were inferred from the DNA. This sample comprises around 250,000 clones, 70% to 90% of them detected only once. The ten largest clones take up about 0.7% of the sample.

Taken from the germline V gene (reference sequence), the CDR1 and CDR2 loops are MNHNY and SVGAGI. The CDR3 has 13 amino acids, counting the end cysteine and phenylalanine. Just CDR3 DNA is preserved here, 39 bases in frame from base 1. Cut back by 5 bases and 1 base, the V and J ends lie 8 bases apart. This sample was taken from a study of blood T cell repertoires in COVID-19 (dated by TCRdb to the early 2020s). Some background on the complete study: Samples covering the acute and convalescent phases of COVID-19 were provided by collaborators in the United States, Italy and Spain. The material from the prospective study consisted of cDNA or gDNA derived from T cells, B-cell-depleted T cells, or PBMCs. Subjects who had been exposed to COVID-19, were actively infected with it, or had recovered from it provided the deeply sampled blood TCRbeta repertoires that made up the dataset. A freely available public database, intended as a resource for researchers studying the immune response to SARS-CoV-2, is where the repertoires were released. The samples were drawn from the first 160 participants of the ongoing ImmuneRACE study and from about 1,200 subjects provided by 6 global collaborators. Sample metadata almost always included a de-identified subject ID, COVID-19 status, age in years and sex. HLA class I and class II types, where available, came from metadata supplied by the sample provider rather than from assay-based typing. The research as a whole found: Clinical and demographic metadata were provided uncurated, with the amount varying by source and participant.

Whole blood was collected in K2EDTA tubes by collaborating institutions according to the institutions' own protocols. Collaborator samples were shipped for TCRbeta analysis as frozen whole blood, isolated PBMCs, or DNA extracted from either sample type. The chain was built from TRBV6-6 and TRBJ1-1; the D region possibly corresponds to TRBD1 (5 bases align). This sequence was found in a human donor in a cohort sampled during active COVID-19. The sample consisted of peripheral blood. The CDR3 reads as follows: CASSETANTEAFF. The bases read TGTGCCAGCAGTGAGACAGCGAACACTGAAGCTTTCTTT.